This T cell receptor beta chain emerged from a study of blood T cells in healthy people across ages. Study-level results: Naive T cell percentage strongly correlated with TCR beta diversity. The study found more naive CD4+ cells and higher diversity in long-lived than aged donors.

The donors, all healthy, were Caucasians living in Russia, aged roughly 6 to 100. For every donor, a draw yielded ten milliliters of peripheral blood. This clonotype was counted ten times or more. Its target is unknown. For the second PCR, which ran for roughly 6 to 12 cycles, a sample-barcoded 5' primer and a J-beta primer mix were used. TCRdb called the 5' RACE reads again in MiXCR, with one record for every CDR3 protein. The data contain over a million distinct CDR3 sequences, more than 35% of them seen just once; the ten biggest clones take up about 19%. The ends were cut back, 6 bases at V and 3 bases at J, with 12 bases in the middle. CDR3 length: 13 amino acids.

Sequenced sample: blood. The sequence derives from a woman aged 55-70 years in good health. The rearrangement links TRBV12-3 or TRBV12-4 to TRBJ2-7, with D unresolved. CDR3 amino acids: CASSADWHYEQYF. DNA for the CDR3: TGTGCCAGCAGCGCGGATTGGCACTACGAGCAGTACTTC.